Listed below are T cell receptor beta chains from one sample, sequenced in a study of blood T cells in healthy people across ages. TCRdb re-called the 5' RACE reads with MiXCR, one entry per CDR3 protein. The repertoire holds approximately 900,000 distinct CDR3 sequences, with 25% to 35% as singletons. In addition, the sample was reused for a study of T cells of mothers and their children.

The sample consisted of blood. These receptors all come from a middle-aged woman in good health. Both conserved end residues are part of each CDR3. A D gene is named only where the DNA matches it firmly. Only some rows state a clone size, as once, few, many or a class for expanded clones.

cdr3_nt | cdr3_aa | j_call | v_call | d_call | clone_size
TGCGCCGGCAGCCAAGTCGTTGCCAGCGGGTCTGAGCAGTACTTC | CAGSQVVASGSEQYF | TRBJ2-5 | TRBV4-1 | . | .
TGTGCCAGCAGCTCACAGGAGCGAACAGAGCAGTTCTTC | CASSSQERTEQFF | TRBJ2-1 | TRBV7-2 | . | .
TGCAGTGCGGGGGGGCCCCCGAATACGCAGTATTTT | CSAGGPPNTQYF | TRBJ2-3 | TRBV20-1 | . | few
TGCAGTGCTAGAGATTCGGCGCCAAGAAACTCTGGAAACACCATATATTTT | CSARDSAPRNSGNTIYF | TRBJ1-3 | TRBV20-1 | . | few
TGTGCCAGCAAAGTGTCGACTAGCGGGGTCTACGAGCAGTACTTC | CASKVSTSGVYEQYF | TRBJ2-7 | TRBV27 | TRBD2 | many
TGTGCCACCTCGGCAGCGCGTGAGCAGTTCTTC | CATSAAREQFF | TRBJ2-1 | TRBV7-9 | . | many
TGTGCCAGCAGTTTAGGACTAGCGGGCACAGATGCGGAGTATTTT | CASSLGLAGTDAEYF | TRBJ2-3 | TRBV12-3/TRBV12-4 | TRBD2 | .
TGCGCCAGCAGCCTCCAGGGACGGGGGAATGCCTACGAGCAGTACTTC | CASSLQGRGNAYEQYF | TRBJ2-7 | TRBV5-1 | . | .
TGCGCCAGCAGCCAAGATTCCAAAGGCCCCTCCTACGAGCAGTACTTC | CASSQDSKGPSYEQYF | TRBJ2-7 | TRBV4-3 | . | .
TGTGCCAGCAGCCAGAAGTATTCACCCCTCCACTTT | CASSQKYSPLHF | TRBJ1-6 | TRBV6-6 | . | .
TGCGCCAGCAGCCAAGGGGTATCTGCTCCAGAGGAGACCCAGTACTTC | CASSQGVSAPEETQYF | TRBJ2-5 | TRBV4-3 | . | .
TGTGCCAGCAGCCAAGTCGGTGGAGGACGGAAAAATGAAAAACGGTTTTTT | CASSQVGGGRKNEKRFF | TRBJ1-4 | TRBV4-2 | . | .
TGTGCCAGCACCCCGCGGGGAGGTTCCTACGAGCAGTACTTC | CASTPRGGSYEQYF | TRBJ2-7 | TRBV27 | . | many
TGTGCCAGCAGTGCAATGGGACTAGGTAACATTCAGTACTTC | CASSAMGLGNIQYF | TRBJ2-4 | TRBV2 | TRBD2 | .
TGTGCCAGCAGTCTTCTAAGCCTAGGACTAAAAAACATTCAGTACTTC | CASSLLSLGLKNIQYF | TRBJ2-4 | TRBV28 | . | .
TGCGCCAGCAGCTTGGCCACGCGGGGGGGGTCTAACGAAGCCTTC | CASSLATRGGSNEAF | TRBJ2-4 | TRBV5-1 | TRBD2 | .
TGTGCCAGCGGTAATGGGGGGATGGTCCAAGAGACCCAGTACTTC | CASGNGGMVQETQYF | TRBJ2-5 | TRBV28 | . | .
TGTGCCAGCTCACCCCTGGGGGGGTCCAATGAAAAACTGTTTTTT | CASSPLGGSNEKLFF | TRBJ1-4 | TRBV18 | . | .
TGCAGTGCTAGAGTAGCTTCAGGATCCTACGAGCAGTACTTC | CSARVASGSYEQYF | TRBJ2-7 | TRBV20-1 | . | many
TGCAGCGTTGGTGCAACCGAGGGAGGTACGCAGTATTTT | CSVGATEGGTQYF | TRBJ2-3 | TRBV29-1 | . | .
TGTGCCAGCAGTGAACGGGGGATCTATGGCTACACCTTC | CASSERGIYGYTF | TRBJ1-2 | TRBV6-6 | . | few
TGCAGTGCTCGACCCGGGACCTATACACAGGGGTACGAGCAGTACTTC | CSARPGTYTQGYEQYF | TRBJ2-7 | TRBV20-1 | TRBD1 | few
TGTGCCACCAGTGAAACAGGGGCGGGCTCCTACAATGAGCAGTTCTTC | CATSETGAGSYNEQFF | TRBJ2-1 | TRBV24-1 | TRBD1 | few
TGCAGTGCCCGGGACAGGGGATTATACAATGAGCAGTTCTTC | CSARDRGLYNEQFF | TRBJ2-1 | TRBV20-1 | TRBD1 | many